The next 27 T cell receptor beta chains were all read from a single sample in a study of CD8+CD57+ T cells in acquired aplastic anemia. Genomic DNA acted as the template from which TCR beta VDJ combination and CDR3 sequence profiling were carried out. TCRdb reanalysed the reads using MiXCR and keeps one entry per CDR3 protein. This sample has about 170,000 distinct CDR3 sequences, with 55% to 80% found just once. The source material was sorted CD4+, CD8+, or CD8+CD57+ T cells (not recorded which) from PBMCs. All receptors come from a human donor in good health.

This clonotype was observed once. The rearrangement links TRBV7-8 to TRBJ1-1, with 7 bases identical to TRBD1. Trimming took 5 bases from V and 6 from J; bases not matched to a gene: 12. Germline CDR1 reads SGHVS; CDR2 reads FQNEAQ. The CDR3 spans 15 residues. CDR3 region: CASSSNRGVGSEAFF. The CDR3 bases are TGTGCCAGCAGCAGCAACAGGGGAGTGGGGTCTGAAGCTTTCTTT.

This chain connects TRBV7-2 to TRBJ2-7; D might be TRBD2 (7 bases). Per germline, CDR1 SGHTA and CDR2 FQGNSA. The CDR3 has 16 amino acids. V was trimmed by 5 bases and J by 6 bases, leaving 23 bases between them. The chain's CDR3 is CASSPRGGAGRLEQYF. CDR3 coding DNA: TGTGCCAGCAGCCCTAGGGGGGGGGCAGGGCGGCTCGAGCAGTACTTC. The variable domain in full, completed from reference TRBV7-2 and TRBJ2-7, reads GAGVSQSPSNKVTEKGKDVELRCDPISGHTALYWYRQSLGQGLEFLIYFQGNSAPDKSGLPSDRFSAERTGGSVSTLTIQRTQQEDSAVYLCASSPRGGAGRLEQYFGPGTRLTVT.

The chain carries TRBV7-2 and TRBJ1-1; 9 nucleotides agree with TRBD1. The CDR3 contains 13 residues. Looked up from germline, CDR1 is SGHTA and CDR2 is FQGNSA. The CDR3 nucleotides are TGTGGGGCCGACAGGGGGATGAACACTGAAGCTTTCTTT. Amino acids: CGADRGMNTEAFF.

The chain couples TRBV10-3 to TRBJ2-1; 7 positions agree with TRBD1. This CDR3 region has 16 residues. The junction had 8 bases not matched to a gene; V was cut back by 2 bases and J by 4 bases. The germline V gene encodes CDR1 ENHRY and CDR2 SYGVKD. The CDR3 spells CAISEPNRTGYNEQFF. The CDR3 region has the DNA TGTGCCATCAGTGAGCCCAACCGGACAGGTTACAATGAGCAGTTCTTC.

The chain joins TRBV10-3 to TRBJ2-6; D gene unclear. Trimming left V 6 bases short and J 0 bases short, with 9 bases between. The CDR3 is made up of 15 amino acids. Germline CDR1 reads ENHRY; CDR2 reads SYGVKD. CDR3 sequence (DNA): TGTGCCATCAGCTCTGAGTTCTCTGGGGCCAACGTCCTGACTTTC. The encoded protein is CAISSEFSGANVLTF.

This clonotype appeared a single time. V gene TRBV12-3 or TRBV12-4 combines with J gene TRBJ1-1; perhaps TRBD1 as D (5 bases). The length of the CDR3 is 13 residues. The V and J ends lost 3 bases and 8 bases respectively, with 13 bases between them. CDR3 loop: CASSFSEGREAFF. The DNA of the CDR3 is TGTGCCAGCAGTTTTTCAGAGGGACGAGAAGCTTTCTTT.

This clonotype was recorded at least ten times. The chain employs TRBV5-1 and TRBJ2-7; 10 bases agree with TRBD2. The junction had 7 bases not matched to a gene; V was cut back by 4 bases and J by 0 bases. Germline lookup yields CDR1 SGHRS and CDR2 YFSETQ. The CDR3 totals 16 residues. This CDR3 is CASSQRLAGASYEQYF. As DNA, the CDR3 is TGCGCCAGCAGCCAGAGGCTAGCGGGAGCCTCCTACGAGCAGTACTTC.

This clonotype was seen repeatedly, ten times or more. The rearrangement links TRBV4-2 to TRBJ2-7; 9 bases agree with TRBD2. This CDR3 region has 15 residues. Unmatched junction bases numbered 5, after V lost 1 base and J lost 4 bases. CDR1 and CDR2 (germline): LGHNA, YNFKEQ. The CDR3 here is CASSQGLAGVYEQYF. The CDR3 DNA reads TGTGCCAGCAGCCAAGGCTTAGCGGGAGTGTACGAGCAGTACTTC.

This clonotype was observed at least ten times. The CDR3 sequence is CASSERYFTDTQYF. As DNA, the CDR3 is TGCGCCAGCAGTGAGAGATACTTCACAGATACGCAGTATTTT. The chain has TRBV10-2 and TRBJ2-3, with D uncertain. Trimming stripped 2 bases from V and 2 bases from J, with 8 bases between. Germline V gene data show CDR1 as WSHSY and CDR2 as SAAADI. The CDR3 runs 14 residues.

The DNA of the CDR3 is TGTGCCAGCAACTTCGGGAGGCGGGATATAATGACAGATACGCAGTATTTT. Residues: CASNFGRRDIMTDTQYF. V and J are TRBV7-9 and TRBJ2-3; the match to TRBD2 covers 7 bases. The CDR3 is made up of 17 amino acids. The germline CDR1 and CDR2 sequences are SEHNR and FQNEAQ (reference sequence). Germline trimming cut 7 bases from V and 3 bases from J; bases unmatched to any gene: 16.

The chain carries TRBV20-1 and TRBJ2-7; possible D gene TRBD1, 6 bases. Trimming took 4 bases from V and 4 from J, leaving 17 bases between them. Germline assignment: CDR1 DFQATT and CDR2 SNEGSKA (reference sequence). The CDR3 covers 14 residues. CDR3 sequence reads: CSAISQGSRYEQYF. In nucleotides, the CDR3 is TGCAGTGCTATCTCACAGGGTAGTAGGTACGAGCAGTACTTC.

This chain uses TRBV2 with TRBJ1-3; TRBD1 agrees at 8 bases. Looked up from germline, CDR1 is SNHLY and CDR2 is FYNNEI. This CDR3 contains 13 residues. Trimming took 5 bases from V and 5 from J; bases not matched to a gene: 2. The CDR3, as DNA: TGTGCCAGCAGTCGGACAGGGCGAAACACCATATATTTT. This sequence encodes CASSRTGRNTIYF.

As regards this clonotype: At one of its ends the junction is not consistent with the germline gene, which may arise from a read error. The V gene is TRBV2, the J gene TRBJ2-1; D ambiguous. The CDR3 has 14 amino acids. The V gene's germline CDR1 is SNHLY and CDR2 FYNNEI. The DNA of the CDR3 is TGTGCCAGCAGTCCCACGGACGGATACAGTGAGCAGTTCTTC. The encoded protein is CASSPTDGYSEQFF.

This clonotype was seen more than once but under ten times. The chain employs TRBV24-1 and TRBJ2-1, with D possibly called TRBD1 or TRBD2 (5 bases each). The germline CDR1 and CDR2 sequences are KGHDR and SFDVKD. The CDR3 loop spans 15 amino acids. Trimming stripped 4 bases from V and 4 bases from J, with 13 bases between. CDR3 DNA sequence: TGTGCCACCAGTGACGAGGGACCGGGTTACAATGAGCAGTTCTTC. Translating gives CATSDEGPGYNEQFF.

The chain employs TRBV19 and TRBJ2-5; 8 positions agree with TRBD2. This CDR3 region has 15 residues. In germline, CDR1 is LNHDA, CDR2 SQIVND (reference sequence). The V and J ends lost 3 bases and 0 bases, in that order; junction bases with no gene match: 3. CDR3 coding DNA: TGTGCCAGTAGTATTCTAGCGGGCAACCAAGAGACCCAGTACTTC. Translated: CASSILAGNQETQYF.

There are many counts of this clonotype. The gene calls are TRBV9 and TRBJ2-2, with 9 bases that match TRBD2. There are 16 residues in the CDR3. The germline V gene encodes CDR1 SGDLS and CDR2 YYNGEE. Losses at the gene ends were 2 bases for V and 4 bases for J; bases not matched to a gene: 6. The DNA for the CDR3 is TGTGCCAGCAGCGTTGCTAGCGGGATCGGCACCGGGGAGCTGTTTTTT. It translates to CASSVASGIGTGELFF.

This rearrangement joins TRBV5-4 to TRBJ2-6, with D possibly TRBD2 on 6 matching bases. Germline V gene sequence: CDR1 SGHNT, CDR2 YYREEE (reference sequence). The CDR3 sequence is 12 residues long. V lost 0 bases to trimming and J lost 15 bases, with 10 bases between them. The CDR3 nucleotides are TGTGCCAGCAGCTTGGGACTCGGGGGCCTGACTTTC. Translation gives CASSLGLGGLTF.

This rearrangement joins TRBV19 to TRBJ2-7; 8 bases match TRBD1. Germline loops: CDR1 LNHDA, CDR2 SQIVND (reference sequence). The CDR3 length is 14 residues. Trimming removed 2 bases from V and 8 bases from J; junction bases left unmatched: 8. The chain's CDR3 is CASSITGQGAQQYF. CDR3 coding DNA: TGTGCCAGTAGTATAACAGGACAGGGAGCCCAGCAGTACTTC.

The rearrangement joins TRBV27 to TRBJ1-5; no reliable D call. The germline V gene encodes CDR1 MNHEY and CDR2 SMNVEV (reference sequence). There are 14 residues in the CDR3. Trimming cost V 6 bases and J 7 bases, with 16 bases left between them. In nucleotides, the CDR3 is TGTGCCAGCAGCCTGAGCGGGTCATGGCAGCCCCAGCATTTT. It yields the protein CASSLSGSWQPQHF.

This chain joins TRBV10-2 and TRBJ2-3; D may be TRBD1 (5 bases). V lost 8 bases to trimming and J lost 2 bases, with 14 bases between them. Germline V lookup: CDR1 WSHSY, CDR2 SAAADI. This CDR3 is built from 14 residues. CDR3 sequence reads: CASGQGYITDTQYF. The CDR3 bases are TGCGCCAGCGGGCAGGGCTACATCACAGATACGCAGTATTTT.

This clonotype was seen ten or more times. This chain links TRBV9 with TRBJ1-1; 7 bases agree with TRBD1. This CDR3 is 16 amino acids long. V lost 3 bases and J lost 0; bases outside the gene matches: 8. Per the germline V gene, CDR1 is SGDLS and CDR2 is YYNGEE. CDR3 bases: TGTGCCAGCAGCGGGAATCCGACAGGGCTGAACACTGAAGCTTTCTTT. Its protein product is CASSGNPTGLNTEAFF.

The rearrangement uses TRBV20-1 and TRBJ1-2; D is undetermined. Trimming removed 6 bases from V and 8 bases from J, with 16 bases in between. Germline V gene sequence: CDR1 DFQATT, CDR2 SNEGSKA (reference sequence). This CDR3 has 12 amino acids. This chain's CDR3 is CSADPRVGGYTF. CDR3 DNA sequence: TGCAGTGCCGACCCGCGGGTCGGGGGCTACACCTTC.

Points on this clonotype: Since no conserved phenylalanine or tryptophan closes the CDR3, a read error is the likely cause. CDR3 sequence reads: CATSDLGRAPEQFL. The CDR3 nucleotides read TGTGCCACCAGTGATTTGGGCAGAGCCCCTGAGCAGTTCCTC. This chain joins TRBV24-1 and TRBJ2-1, with D uncertain. The ends were cut back, 0 bases at V and 9 bases at J, with 11 bases in the middle. The CDR3 covers 14 residues. Germline V gene data show CDR1 as KGHDR and CDR2 as SFDVKD.

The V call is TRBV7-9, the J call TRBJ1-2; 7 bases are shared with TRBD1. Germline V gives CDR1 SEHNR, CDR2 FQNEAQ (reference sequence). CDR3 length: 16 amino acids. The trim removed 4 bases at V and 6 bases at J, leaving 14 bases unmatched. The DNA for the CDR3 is TGTGCCAGCAGCTACTTACCGACAGGGCTCTCCGATGGCTACACCTTC. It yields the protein CASSYLPTGLSDGYTF.

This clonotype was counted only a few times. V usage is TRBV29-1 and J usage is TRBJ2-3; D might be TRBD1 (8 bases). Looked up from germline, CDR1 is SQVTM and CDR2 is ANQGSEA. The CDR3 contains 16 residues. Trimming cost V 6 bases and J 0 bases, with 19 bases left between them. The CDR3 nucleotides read TGCAGCGTAAGCGGGACAGGCCCTCCTAGCACAGATACGCAGTATTTT. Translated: CSVSGTGPPSTDTQYF.

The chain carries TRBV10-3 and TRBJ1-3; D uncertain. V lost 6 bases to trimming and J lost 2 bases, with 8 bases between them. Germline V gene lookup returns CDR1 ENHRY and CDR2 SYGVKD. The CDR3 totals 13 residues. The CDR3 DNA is TGTGCCATCAGAGGGCCCCCTGGAAACACCATATATTTT. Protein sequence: CAIRGPPGNTIYF.

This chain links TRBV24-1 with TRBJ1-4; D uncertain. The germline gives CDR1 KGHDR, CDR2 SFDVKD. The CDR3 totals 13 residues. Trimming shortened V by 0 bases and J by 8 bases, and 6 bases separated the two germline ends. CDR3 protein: CATSDLQEEKLFF. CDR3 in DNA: TGTGCCACCAGTGATTTGCAGGAAGAAAAACTGTTTTTT.